A selection of T cell receptor beta chains follows, all from one sample in a study of blood T cell repertoires in COVID-19. TCRdb keeps only in-frame clones here, not all; method: immunoSEQ multiplex PCR. The sample yields about 49,000 clones, more than 65% seen once. The source material was peripheral blood. The receptors here all came from a woman aged 70-85 years with acute or convalescent COVID-19. CDR3s include the opening cysteine and the closing phenylalanine or tryptophan. The D gene is left open where the match is weak. Size tells how often a clone was seen (once, few, many) or the class of an expanded clone, and some rows leave it out.

j_call: TRBJ1-2
clone_size: once
v_call: TRBV19
cdr3_length: 14
d_call: TRBD1
cdr3_nt: TGTGCCAGTAGTCCCGGGACAGGGCCCTATGGCTACACCTTC
cdr3_aa: CASSPGTGPYGYTF

j_call: TRBJ2-2
clone_size: few
v_call: TRBV18
cdr3_length: 12
d_call: -
cdr3_nt: TGTGCCAGCTCACCTACTCCGGGGGAGCTGTTTTTT
cdr3_aa: CASSPTPGELFF

j_call: TRBJ1-6
clone_size: -
v_call: TRBV10-2
cdr3_length: 15
d_call: -
cdr3_nt: TGCGCCAGCAGTGAGTCTCAAGGGGTGGGGTCACCCCTCCACTTT
cdr3_aa: CASSESQGVGSPLHF

j_call: TRBJ2-5
clone_size: -
v_call: TRBV2
cdr3_length: 18
d_call: TRBD2
cdr3_nt: TGTGCCAGCAGAGAAGCGGGACTAGTCACTATTGACCAAGAGACCCAGTACTTC
cdr3_aa: CASREAGLVTIDQETQYF

j_call: TRBJ1-5
clone_size: few
v_call: TRBV4-3
cdr3_length: 13
d_call: -
cdr3_nt: TGCGCCAGCAGCCAAGATTTGGCTCAGCCCCAGCATTTT
cdr3_aa: CASSQDLAQPQHF

j_call: TRBJ1-1
clone_size: -
v_call: TRBV3-1/TRBV3-2
cdr3_length: 13
d_call: -
cdr3_nt: TGTGCCAGCAGCCAAGAGAGGTACACTGAAGCTTTCTTT
cdr3_aa: CASSQERYTEAFF

j_call: TRBJ2-5
clone_size: few
v_call: TRBV6-2/TRBV6-3
cdr3_length: 15
d_call: -
cdr3_nt: TGTGCCAGCAGTTCACTACCGGGACACGAAGAGACCCAGTACTTC
cdr3_aa: CASSSLPGHEETQYF

j_call: TRBJ1-5
clone_size: medium-sized
v_call: TRBV6-2/TRBV6-3
cdr3_length: 16
d_call: TRBD1
cdr3_nt: TGTGCCAGCAGTTACTCGGGACAGGGCACGGAGCAGCCCCAGCATTTT
cdr3_aa: CASSYSGQGTEQPQHF

j_call: TRBJ2-2
clone_size: -
v_call: TRBV18
cdr3_length: 17
d_call: -
cdr3_nt: TGTGCCAGCTCACCAGGCAGGGGCAGGGCCAACACCGGGGAGCTGTTTTTT
cdr3_aa: CASSPGRGRANTGELFF

j_call: TRBJ1-1
clone_size: -
v_call: TRBV19
cdr3_length: 13
d_call: -
cdr3_nt: TGTGCCAGTAGTCCCGACAGTCCGACGAGCACTTTCTTT
cdr3_aa: CASSPDSPTSTFF

j_call: TRBJ2-7
clone_size: -
v_call: TRBV24-1
cdr3_length: 13
d_call: TRBD2
cdr3_nt: TGTGCCACCAGTGTGGCGGGGGGGTCCGAGCAGTACTTC
cdr3_aa: CATSVAGGSEQYF

j_call: TRBJ2-7
clone_size: once
v_call: TRBV2
cdr3_length: 13
d_call: TRBD1
cdr3_nt: TGTGCCAGCAGTGAGGGACAGGAGTACGAGCAGTACTTC
cdr3_aa: CASSEGQEYEQYF

j_call: TRBJ2-2
clone_size: -
v_call: TRBV7-9
cdr3_length: 14
d_call: -
cdr3_nt: TGTGCCAGCAGCTTTCGGGCGAACACCGGGGAGCTGTTTTTT
cdr3_aa: CASSFRANTGELFF

j_call: TRBJ1-2
clone_size: -
v_call: TRBV2
cdr3_length: 14
d_call: -
cdr3_nt: TGTGCCAGCAGTGATGGGGTCTGGGGAGTAGGCTACACCTTC
cdr3_aa: CASSDGVWGVGYTF

j_call: TRBJ1-1
clone_size: -
v_call: TRBV4-1
cdr3_length: 16
d_call: -
cdr3_nt: TGCGCCAGCAGCCAAGTATCCGTCAGGGGACGCACTGAAGCTTTCTTT
cdr3_aa: CASSQVSVRGRTEAFF

j_call: TRBJ1-1
clone_size: -
v_call: TRBV5-1
cdr3_length: 13
d_call: -
cdr3_nt: TGCGCCAGCAGCTTGACAGGGTGGACTGAAGCTTTCTTT
cdr3_aa: CASSLTGWTEAFF

j_call: TRBJ1-2
clone_size: -
v_call: TRBV28
cdr3_length: 13
d_call: -
cdr3_nt: TGTGCCAGCAGTTTGGACGGGGGGACCGGCTACACCTTC
cdr3_aa: CASSLDGGTGYTF

j_call: TRBJ2-7
clone_size: -
v_call: TRBV6-6
cdr3_length: 14
d_call: TRBD1
cdr3_nt: TGTGCCAGCACCACGACAGGGGGCGGCTACGAGCAGTACTTC
cdr3_aa: CASTTTGGGYEQYF

j_call: TRBJ1-5
clone_size: once
v_call: TRBV7-9
cdr3_length: 15
d_call: TRBD1
cdr3_nt: TGTGCCAGCAGCTTAGGGACAGGGAGCAATCAGCCCCAGCATTTT
cdr3_aa: CASSLGTGSNQPQHF

j_call: TRBJ2-3
clone_size: -
v_call: TRBV28
cdr3_length: 13
d_call: -
cdr3_nt: TGTGCCAGCAGCCAACAGGGACCAGATACGCAGTATTTT
cdr3_aa: CASSQQGPDTQYF

j_call: TRBJ2-7
clone_size: -
v_call: TRBV28
cdr3_length: 13
d_call: -
cdr3_nt: TGTGCCAGCCATTTGGGGGGAGACTACGAGCAGTACTTC
cdr3_aa: CASHLGGDYEQYF

j_call: TRBJ2-1
clone_size: -
v_call: TRBV7-2
cdr3_length: 15
d_call: TRBD2
cdr3_nt: TGTGCCAGCAGCTCGGGGGGGGGACCCTACAATGAGCAGTTCTTC
cdr3_aa: CASSSGGGPYNEQFF

j_call: TRBJ1-1
clone_size: -
v_call: TRBV5-1
cdr3_length: 14
d_call: -
cdr3_nt: TGCGCCAGCAGCCCGGGGACCAGGGGCACTGAAGCTTTCTTT
cdr3_aa: CASSPGTRGTEAFF

j_call: TRBJ1-2
clone_size: -
v_call: TRBV6-1
cdr3_length: 16
d_call: TRBD1
cdr3_nt: TGTGCCAGCAGTGAAGTTACGGGACAGGGGGCTTACGGCTACACCTTC
cdr3_aa: CASSEVTGQGAYGYTF

j_call: TRBJ2-3
clone_size: -
v_call: TRBV5-1
cdr3_length: 17
d_call: -
cdr3_nt: TGCGCCAGCAGCTTGGGTAACAGTGCGTCAGGGGCAGATACGCAGTATTTT
cdr3_aa: CASSLGNSASGADTQYF

j_call: TRBJ2-1
clone_size: -
v_call: TRBV18
cdr3_length: 15
d_call: TRBD2
cdr3_nt: TGTGCCAGCTCACCACCCCTAGCGGGGGGGGATGAGCAGTTCTTC
cdr3_aa: CASSPPLAGGDEQFF

j_call: TRBJ1-3
clone_size: -
v_call: TRBV2
cdr3_length: 12
d_call: -
cdr3_nt: TGTGCCAGCAGTGAGGGGGGGGACACCATATATTTT
cdr3_aa: CASSEGGDTIYF

j_call: TRBJ1-5
clone_size: -
v_call: TRBV6-5
cdr3_length: 15
d_call: TRBD1
cdr3_nt: TGTGCCAGCAGGCCTACAGGGGATAGCAATCAGCCCCAGCATTTT
cdr3_aa: CASRPTGDSNQPQHF

j_call: TRBJ2-7
clone_size: -
v_call: TRBV5-1
cdr3_length: 15
d_call: -
cdr3_nt: TGCGCCAGCAGCCTAATATCAACCGACTCCGGCGAGCAGTACTTC
cdr3_aa: CASSLISTDSGEQYF

j_call: TRBJ2-7
clone_size: -
v_call: TRBV6-2/TRBV6-3
cdr3_length: 13
d_call: -
cdr3_nt: TGTGCCAGCAGTATGGGACACCCCTACGAGCAGTACTTC
cdr3_aa: CASSMGHPYEQYF

j_call: TRBJ1-1
clone_size: -
v_call: TRBV5-6
cdr3_length: 15
d_call: -
cdr3_nt: TGTGCCAGCAGCTCGGCCGGGGAGGAGGTTAGGGAAGCTTTCTTT
cdr3_aa: CASSSAGEEVREAFF

j_call: TRBJ2-4
clone_size: -
v_call: TRBV4-1
cdr3_length: 16
d_call: TRBD2
cdr3_nt: TGCGCCAGCAGCCAAGGACTAGCGAGGGGCAAAAACATTCAGTACTTC
cdr3_aa: CASSQGLARGKNIQYF

j_call: TRBJ2-5
clone_size: -
v_call: TRBV7-9
cdr3_length: 14
d_call: -
cdr3_nt: TGTGCCAGCAGCTTAGATTTGGGGCTAGAGACCCAGTACTTC
cdr3_aa: CASSLDLGLETQYF

j_call: TRBJ2-3
clone_size: -
v_call: TRBV5-1
cdr3_length: 17
d_call: TRBD1
cdr3_nt: TGCGCCAGCAGCTTGAACAGGGGGTCAACTAGCACAGATACGCAGTATTTT
cdr3_aa: CASSLNRGSTSTDTQYF

j_call: TRBJ1-2
clone_size: -
v_call: TRBV29-1
cdr3_length: 16
d_call: -
cdr3_nt: TGCAGCGTTGAAGGGGGGCAGGACCTTTATACCTATGGCTACACCTTC
cdr3_aa: CSVEGGQDLYTYGYTF

j_call: TRBJ1-1
clone_size: -
v_call: TRBV19
cdr3_length: 15
d_call: TRBD1
cdr3_nt: TGTGCCAGTAGTTCCCACAGGGGCATCAACACTGAAGCTTTCTTT
cdr3_aa: CASSSHRGINTEAFF

j_call: TRBJ2-1
clone_size: -
v_call: TRBV5-4
cdr3_length: 15
d_call: -
cdr3_nt: TGTGCCAGCAGCTTGTCTGGGAGCTCCTACAATGAGCAGTTCTTC
cdr3_aa: CASSLSGSSYNEQFF

j_call: TRBJ1-5
clone_size: -
v_call: TRBV6-4
cdr3_length: 15
d_call: TRBD1
cdr3_nt: TGTGCCAGCAGTGATACGACAGGGGGTGATCAGCCCCAGCATTTT
cdr3_aa: CASSDTTGGDQPQHF

j_call: TRBJ2-1
clone_size: -
v_call: TRBV13
cdr3_length: 15
d_call: TRBD1
cdr3_nt: TGTGCCAGCAGCCCGGACAGGGGGACAGACAATGAGCAGTTCTTC
cdr3_aa: CASSPDRGTDNEQFF

j_call: TRBJ1-6
clone_size: -
v_call: TRBV6-5
cdr3_length: 14
d_call: -
cdr3_nt: TGTGCCAGCTTACCTACCGACAGTAATTCACCCCTCCACTTT
cdr3_aa: CASLPTDSNSPLHF

j_call: TRBJ1-1
clone_size: -
v_call: TRBV5-1
cdr3_length: 15
d_call: TRBD1
cdr3_nt: TGCGCCAGCAGCTTGGCCGGACAGGGGTACACTGAAGCTTTCTTT
cdr3_aa: CASSLAGQGYTEAFF

j_call: TRBJ2-5
clone_size: -
v_call: TRBV30
cdr3_length: 13
d_call: -
cdr3_nt: TGTGCCTGGGCATCACAGGTCCAAGAGACCCAGTACTTC
cdr3_aa: CAWASQVQETQYF

j_call: TRBJ2-1
clone_size: -
v_call: TRBV9
cdr3_length: 16
d_call: -
cdr3_nt: TGTGCCAGCAGCGTAGTAGGGAGGAGCTCCTACAATGAGCAGTTCTTC
cdr3_aa: CASSVVGRSSYNEQFF

j_call: TRBJ2-3
clone_size: once
v_call: TRBV18
cdr3_length: 15
d_call: TRBD1
cdr3_nt: TGTGCCAGCTCACCACAACAGGGGGACACAGATACGCAGTATTTT
cdr3_aa: CASSPQQGDTDTQYF

j_call: TRBJ1-4
clone_size: once
v_call: TRBV3-1/TRBV3-2
cdr3_length: 14
d_call: -
cdr3_nt: TGTGCCAGCGGTGCGGGGGCAGCTAATGAAAAACTGTTTTTT
cdr3_aa: CASGAGAANEKLFF

j_call: TRBJ2-3
clone_size: -
v_call: TRBV30
cdr3_length: 11
d_call: -
cdr3_nt: TGTGCCTGGAGTCGGGCAGATACGCAGTATTTT
cdr3_aa: CAWSRADTQYF

j_call: TRBJ2-7
clone_size: few
v_call: TRBV19
cdr3_length: 16
d_call: TRBD2
cdr3_nt: TGTGCCAGTAGTCCTAATGGCGGGAGACAAGGGTACGAGCAGTACTTC
cdr3_aa: CASSPNGGRQGYEQYF

j_call: TRBJ1-6
clone_size: -
v_call: TRBV4-1
cdr3_length: 16
d_call: -
cdr3_nt: TGCGCCAGCAGCCAAGCGGGTATTCCCACGAATTCACCCCTCCACTTT
cdr3_aa: CASSQAGIPTNSPLHF

j_call: TRBJ1-4
clone_size: -
v_call: TRBV7-8
cdr3_length: 11
d_call: -
cdr3_nt: TGTGCCAGCAGCCGACCGCGGAAACTGTTTTTT
cdr3_aa: CASSRPRKLFF

j_call: TRBJ2-1
clone_size: -
v_call: TRBV23-1
cdr3_length: 18
d_call: TRBD2
cdr3_nt: TGCGCCAGCAGTCATCCAGGACTAGCCCTGGGGTCCTACAATGAGCAGTTCTTC
cdr3_aa: CASSHPGLALGSYNEQFF

j_call: TRBJ1-2
clone_size: -
v_call: TRBV28
cdr3_length: 16
d_call: -
cdr3_nt: TGTGCCAGCAGTTTGCTACAGGGTCGGTTGAGGTATGGCTACACCTTC
cdr3_aa: CASSLLQGRLRYGYTF

j_call: TRBJ2-3
clone_size: many
v_call: TRBV3-1/TRBV3-2
cdr3_length: 15
d_call: -
cdr3_nt: TGTGCCAGCAGCCCAACATCGGGGTCCACAGATACGCAGTATTTT
cdr3_aa: CASSPTSGSTDTQYF

j_call: TRBJ1-5
clone_size: -
v_call: TRBV10-3
cdr3_length: 14
d_call: -
cdr3_nt: TGTGCCACGCAGGCGGGGTATAGCAATCAGCCCCAGCATTTT
cdr3_aa: CATQAGYSNQPQHF

j_call: TRBJ1-2
clone_size: once
v_call: TRBV3-1/TRBV3-2
cdr3_length: 14
d_call: TRBD1
cdr3_nt: TGTGCCAGCAGCCAAGACGGGCAGGGGGATGGCTACACCTTC
cdr3_aa: CASSQDGQGDGYTF

j_call: TRBJ1-5
clone_size: -
v_call: TRBV6-5
cdr3_length: 14
d_call: -
cdr3_nt: TGTGCCAGCAGGTCCCTTATAGGCAATCAGCCCCAGCATTTT
cdr3_aa: CASRSLIGNQPQHF

j_call: TRBJ1-1
clone_size: -
v_call: TRBV7-2
cdr3_length: 13
d_call: -
cdr3_nt: TGTGCCAGCAGACAGGGCGCGAACACTGAAGCTTTCTTT
cdr3_aa: CASRQGANTEAFF

j_call: TRBJ2-3
clone_size: -
v_call: TRBV4-3
cdr3_length: 15
d_call: -
cdr3_nt: TGCGCCAGCAGCCAAGGGCAGGGATTCAGGAATACGCAGTATTTT
cdr3_aa: CASSQGQGFRNTQYF

j_call: TRBJ1-5
clone_size: -
v_call: TRBV3-1/TRBV3-2
cdr3_length: 17
d_call: -
cdr3_nt: TGTGCCAGCAGCCAACCCGCGGAGGGCGGAGGCAATCAGCCCCAGCATTTT
cdr3_aa: CASSQPAEGGGNQPQHF

j_call: TRBJ2-1
clone_size: -
v_call: TRBV7-2
cdr3_length: 16
d_call: TRBD2
cdr3_nt: TGTGCCAGCAGCCAAGAACCTCTAGCGGGATACAATGAGCAGTTCTTC
cdr3_aa: CASSQEPLAGYNEQFF

j_call: TRBJ2-1
clone_size: medium-sized
v_call: TRBV5-1
cdr3_length: 13
d_call: TRBD1
cdr3_nt: TGCGCCAGCAGCCTGACAGGGTCGAATGAGCAGTTCTTC
cdr3_aa: CASSLTGSNEQFF